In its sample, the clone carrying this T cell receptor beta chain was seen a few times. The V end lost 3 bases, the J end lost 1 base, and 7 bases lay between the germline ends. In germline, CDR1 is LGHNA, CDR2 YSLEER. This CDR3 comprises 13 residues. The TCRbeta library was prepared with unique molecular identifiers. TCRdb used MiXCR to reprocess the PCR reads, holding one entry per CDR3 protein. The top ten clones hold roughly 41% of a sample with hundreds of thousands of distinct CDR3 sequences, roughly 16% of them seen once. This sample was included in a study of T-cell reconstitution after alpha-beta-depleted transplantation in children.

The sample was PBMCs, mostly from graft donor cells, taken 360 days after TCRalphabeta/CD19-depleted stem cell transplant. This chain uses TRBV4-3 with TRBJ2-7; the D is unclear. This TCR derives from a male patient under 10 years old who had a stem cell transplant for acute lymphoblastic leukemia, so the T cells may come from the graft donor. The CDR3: CASSHGRSYEQYF. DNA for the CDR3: TGCGCCAGCAGCCACGGGCGTTCCTACGAGCAGTACTTC.